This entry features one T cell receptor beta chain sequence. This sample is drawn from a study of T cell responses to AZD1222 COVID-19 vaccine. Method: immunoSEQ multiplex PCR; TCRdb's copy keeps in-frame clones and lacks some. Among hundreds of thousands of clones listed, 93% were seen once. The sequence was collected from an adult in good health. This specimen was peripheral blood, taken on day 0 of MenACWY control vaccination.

The CDR3 DNA follows: TGTGCCAGCAGGGATCCGTACGGGGAGCTGTTTTTT. It translates to CASRDPYGELFF. V is TRBV19 and J is TRBJ2-2, with D possibly TRBD1 on 5 matching bases. V was pared by 9 bases and J by 7 bases, with 12 bases between. Germline assignment: CDR1 LNHDA and CDR2 SQIVND (reference sequence). CDR3 length equals 12 residues.